The present T cell receptor (beta chain) was sequenced within a study of blood T cells in healthy people across ages (dated by TCRdb to 2013 to 2016). Background for the entire study: In model experiments, template switching captured about one uniquely barcoded TCR beta cDNA molecule for every two T cells. To avoid experimental bias, donors of different ages were spread randomly across the sequencing lanes. Four age groups were formed from the donors: young (average around 15 years), middle-aged (approximately 40), aged (about 62) and long-lived (approximately 80). For two donors (one aged 18 to 30 and one aged 80 or older), the study analyzed two additional independent replicas of 1 million unique cDNA reads from the same blood draw. Age-related changes in TCR beta repertoire diversity were measured in the study by deep sequencing normalized with unique cDNA molecular identifiers.

The donors were 40 or so Caucasian individuals from Russia, aged roughly 6 to 90 years, who were systemically healthy. Each donor gave approximately 9.3 milliliters of peripheral blood, collected into EDTA-treated Vacutainer tubes. Ficoll-Paque density-gradient centrifugation was used to isolate PBMCs, with at least 6 million obtained per sample. Trizol reagent was used to extract total RNA from PBMCs, with at least 6 micrograms per sample. Naive CD45RAhigh/CD27high T cell percentages were measured by flow cytometry on a PBMC aliquot from every donor. Details on this clonotype: The antigen this receptor binds is unknown. No qualities accompany the bases; no much larger clone lies one base away.

The library was made by 5' RACE. Sequencing was carried out with an Illumina HiSeq 2500. A second roughly 7 to 11 cycle PCR used a sample-barcoded 5' primer and a J-beta primer mix. Each TCR beta cDNA molecule received a unique molecular identifier from a template-switch 5' adaptor carrying 12 random nucleotides. Each sample yielded at least 3 million CDR3-containing paired-end reads. All of the RNA was converted into first-strand cDNA using the Mint cDNA synthesis kit, with a TRBC-specific oligonucleotide serving as the primer. Following uracil-DNA glycosylase treatment, a first 18-cycle PCR with universal primers M1SS and BC2_uni_R was performed on all cDNA. Under the source paper's analysis protocol: For normalization, 1 million high-quality reads, each with a distinct molecular identifier, were randomly selected from each sample. Reads sharing molecular identifiers were discarded rather than binned into consensus sequences. CDR3 identification, clonotype clustering and error correction used MiTCR with a Q25 quality threshold and the strictest error-elimination algorithm. A nonparametric unseen species model using Euler transformation provided a lower-bound estimate of total TCR beta diversity. TCRdb reanalyzed the raw reads on its own, using fastp at Q25 for trimming and MiXCR for clone calling, and kept in-frame beta chains. Rows with one shared CDR3 protein collapse into an entry with the most common genes and DNA. These V and J calls derive from TCRdb rather than the authors' analysis. In all, the sample holds about 760,000 distinct CDR3 sequences, and 56% of those were seen once. The leading ten clones occupy roughly 25% of the sample.

Trimming at the junction amounts to 4 bases on V and 2 bases on J, and the germline ends lie 12 bases apart. For CDR1 and CDR2, the germline V gene (reference sequence) lists DFQATT and SNEGSKA. Counted from cysteine to phenylalanine, this CDR3 has 14 amino acids. Only CDR3 DNA is held: 42 bases, read in frame from base 1. Findings and caveats that apply to the study as a whole: Compared with the aged group, more naive CD4+ T cells, fewer expanded clones and increased TCR diversity were shown by the long-lived group, suggesting age selection. Because the CMV infection status of the donors was unknown, age-related changes in expanded clonotypes may potentially have been confounded. As age increased, observed TCR beta diversity per million T cells dropped in a roughly linear way, and a significant reduction was already evident by age roughly 40. A strong correlation was found between observed TCR beta diversity and the percentage of naive T cells measured by flow cytometry. Because profiling used bulk unsorted PBMCs, naive and antigen-experienced compartments could not be compared conclusively. Estimates of total diversity from one million sequenced T cells were regarded as lower bounds and underestimates.

The sequenced sample was blood. The rearranged chain carries TRBV20-1 and TRBJ1-5, and possibly TRBD1, on 5 matching bases. The sequence was collected from a middle-aged man in good health. The CDR3 reads as follows: CSAIQGDGNQPQHF. The DNA sequence is given as TGCAGTGCTATCCAGGGTGACGGCAATCAGCCCCAGCATTTT.